What follows are 28 T cell receptor beta chains derived from one specimen sequenced in a study of vaccination and CD4 T cells after COVID-19. Treatment denoted: roughly ten-day PBMC culture with coronavirus spike peptide pools or control peptides (ViraFEST assay). No antigen has been assigned to these receptors. The Oncomine TCR Beta short-read assay sequenced DNA from cultured CD4+ T cells. TCRdb called the PCR reads again in MiXCR, with one record for every CDR3 protein. The table includes 9,500 to 14,000 distinct CDR3 sequences, about 75% detected once. The sample consisted of CD4+ T cells from blood, cultured in vitro. The receptor set was obtained from a human donor who had recovered from COVID-19.

The V gene is TRBV7-9, the J gene TRBJ2-7; D is unresolved. Trimming stripped 4 bases from V and 4 bases from J, with 8 bases between. The CDR3 consists of 12 residues. Per germline, CDR1 SEHNR and CDR2 FQNEAQ (reference sequence). CDR3 in amino acids: CASSSTRYEQYF. DNA of the CDR3: TGTGCCAGCAGCTCGACTCGTTACGAGCAGTACTTC.

A remark on this clonotype: The junction shows a germline mismatch at one end, possibly a read error. The chain links TRBV2 to TRBJ1-5, with a weak D call TRBD1 (6 bases). Germline lookup yields CDR1 SNHLY and CDR2 FYNNEI. CDR3 length equals 18 residues. The chain's CDR3 is CASSESFGFGQRNQPQHF. The CDR3 DNA is TGTGCCAGCAGTGAATCCTTTGGGTTTGGACAGCGCAACCAGCCCCAGCATTTT.

The V gene is TRBV6-1, the J gene TRBJ2-1; a weak D match, TRBD1 (7 bases). This CDR3 contains 15 residues. V was pared by 6 bases and J by 4 bases, with 16 bases between. Germline-derived CDR1 and CDR2 are MNHNS and SASEGT. In DNA, the CDR3 is TGTGCCAGCAGACCGGCCCAGGGGGGTTACAATGAGCAGTTCTTC. As protein: CASRPAQGGYNEQFF.

V and J are TRBV29-1 and TRBJ1-1; a weak D match, TRBD1 (5 bases). V was shortened by 6 bases and J by 3 bases, with 26 bases between the two germline ends. The CDR3 has 17 residues. The germline gives CDR1 SQVTM, CDR2 ANQGSEA. The CDR3 reads CSVANLQGWARDTEAFF. CDR3 in DNA: TGCAGCGTAGCCAACTTGCAGGGATGGGCGCGCGACACTGAAGCTTTCTTT.

This clonotype is medium-sized. The gene calls are TRBV12-3 or TRBV12-4 and TRBJ2-7, with D maybe TRBD2 (5 bases). Trimming cost V 3 bases and J 7 bases, with 16 bases left between them. This CDR3 has 14 residues. The CDR3 here is CASSLSGFLSEQYF. CDR3 nucleotides: TGTGCCAGCAGTTTGTCGGGGTTTCTGTCTGAGCAGTACTTC.

This clonotype was seen only once. The rearrangement joins TRBV5-1 to TRBJ2-3; no reliable D call. Germline V gives CDR1 SGHRS, CDR2 YFSETQ. V lost 4 bases to trimming and J lost 2 bases, with 14 bases between them. CDR3 length: 15 amino acids. CDR3 DNA sequence: TGCGCCAGCAGCCTCGCGCAGGCTTACACAGATACGCAGTATTTT. Translated: CASSLAQAYTDTQYF.

This rearrangement joins TRBV6-1 to TRBJ2-4; the match to TRBD1 covers 7 bases. The ends lost 10 bases at V and 6 bases at J; junction bases unmatched: 12. Germline V gene sequence: CDR1 MNHNS, CDR2 SASEGT. The length of the CDR3 is 14 residues. CDR3 sequence reads: CATDPRQGGNIQYF. DNA for the CDR3: TGTGCCACCGACCCGCGACAGGGCGGAAACATTCAGTACTTC.

This clonotype came up once. Here the CDR3 reads CASSPGTGRSEQYF. For the CDR3, the DNA is TGTGCCAGCTCACCAGGGACAGGGAGATCTGAGCAGTACTTC. This sequence joins TRBV18 and TRBJ2-7; TRBD1 aligns across 9 bases. The CDR3 is made up of 14 amino acids. With 2 bases clipped from V and 7 bases from J, the junction kept 6 bases outside the gene matches. The germline V gene has CDR1 KGHSH and CDR2 LQKENI.

The gene calls are TRBV12-3 or TRBV12-4 and TRBJ1-4, with 9 bases lining up with TRBD1. V trimming: 1 base; J trimming: 8 bases; junction bases outside the gene matches: 8. This CDR3 is built from 16 residues. In DNA, the CDR3 is TGTGCCAGCAGTTTAGGCGGAAGGACAGGGGTCGAAAAACTGTTTTTT. Encoded protein: CASSLGGRTGVEKLFF.

This chain uses TRBV7-6 with TRBJ2-7; unclear D gene. CDR3 length: 13 amino acids. Trimming took 3 bases from V and 5 from J, leaving 11 bases between them. Germline CDR1 reads SGHVS; CDR2 reads FNYEAQ. The CDR3: CASSFGQDHEQYF. CDR3 nucleotides: TGTGCCAGCAGCTTCGGGCAGGACCACGAGCAGTACTTC.

This rearrangement joins TRBV12-3 or TRBV12-4 to TRBJ1-5; no reliable D call. The ends were cut back, 1 base at V and 7 bases at J, with 5 bases in the middle. The CDR3 is 12 amino acids. In DNA, the CDR3 is TGTGCCAGCAGTTTAGAGGGACAGCCCCAGCATTTT. This gives the protein CASSLEGQPQHF.

The chain links TRBV7-2 to TRBJ1-3; D is ambiguous. CDR3 length: 15 residues. CDR1 is SGHTA and CDR2 is FQGNSA in the germline V gene. The V end lost 5 bases, the J end lost 0 bases, and 11 bases lay between the germline ends. CDR3 DNA: TGTGCCAGCAGCCCCAGATCGGGCTCTGGAAACACCATATATTTT. Its translation is CASSPRSGSGNTIYF.

J is TRBJ1-6 and V is TRBV6-5; D is undetermined. The V end lost 2 bases, the J end lost 4 bases, and 6 bases lay between the germline ends. This CDR3 is 14 amino acids long. Germline-derived CDR1 and CDR2 are MNHEY and SVGAGI. The DNA for the CDR3 is TGTGCCAGCAGTTACGGGTTGTATAATTCACCCCTCCACTTT. Amino acid sequence: CASSYGLYNSPLHF.

This chain uses TRBV18 with TRBJ2-1; D is ambiguous. Deletions cut 5 bases from V and 0 bases from J, with 11 bases between. Germline CDR1 reads KGHSH; CDR2 reads LQKENI. The CDR3 length is 15 residues. The CDR3 is CASSSTPSSYNEQFF. The CDR3 DNA follows: TGTGCCAGCTCATCAACACCAAGCTCCTACAATGAGCAGTTCTTC.

V and J are TRBV12-3 or TRBV12-4 and TRBJ1-5; a possible D gene is TRBD1 (5 bases). The CDR3 extends over 16 amino acids. V lost 1 base and J 6 bases, leaving 16 bases between the germline ends. CDR3 coding DNA: TGTGCCAGCAGTTTAGGACCGGGGATGAGGGGTCAGCCCCAGCATTTT. Protein product: CASSLGPGMRGQPQHF.

This clonotype was detected a few times. The chain combines TRBV27 with TRBJ1-1; D perhaps matches TRBD1 (6 bases). Per germline, CDR1 MNHEY and CDR2 SMNVEV (reference sequence). V lost 5 bases and J lost 9, with 10 bases in between. This CDR3 comprises 11 residues. CDR3 sequence reads: CASSTTGKAFF. CDR3 in DNA: TGTGCCAGCAGTACCACAGGGAAAGCTTTCTTT.

This clonotype was observed once. The V gene is TRBV2, the J gene TRBJ2-3; 7 bases align to TRBD1. The germline CDR1 and CDR2 sequences are SNHLY and FYNNEI. V trimming: 3 bases; J trimming: 5 bases; junction bases outside the gene matches: 8. This CDR3 has 15 amino acids. As DNA, the CDR3 is TGTGCCAGCAGTGATAAGGGGGCGCGGAGAGATACGCAGTATTTT. Protein: CASSDKGARRDTQYF.

The chain combines TRBV4-2 with TRBJ2-7, with 7 bases fitting TRBD1. V dropped 4 bases and J dropped 2; count of bases not matched to a gene: 11. The CDR3 contains 16 residues. Germline V gives CDR1 LGHNA, CDR2 YNFKEQ. The CDR3 nucleotides read TGTGCCAGCAGCCCGTCCGGGACAGCGAACCCCTACGAGCAGTACTTC. This codes for CASSPSGTANPYEQYF.

DNA for the CDR3: TGTGCCAGCAGTCCGATTGACCGTGCCACTGAAGCTTTCTTT. It yields the protein CASSPIDRATEAFF. The genes are TRBV27 and TRBJ1-1; D remains unclear. Germline V gives CDR1 MNHEY, CDR2 SMNVEV (reference sequence). This CDR3 region has 14 residues. V lost 5 bases and J lost 4, with 14 bases in between.

The genes are TRBV5-1 and TRBJ1-6; 11 positions match TRBD1. Trimming removed 4 bases from V and 6 bases from J; junction bases left unmatched: 6. The germline V gene encodes CDR1 SGHRS and CDR2 YFSETQ. The CDR3 covers 16 residues. The CDR3 DNA follows: TGCGCCAGCAGCGAGGACAGGGGGCGTCGTAATTCACCCCTCCACTTT. As protein: CASSEDRGRRNSPLHF.

This clonotype was seen once. V usage is TRBV19 and J usage is TRBJ1-5, with D hard to call. CDR3 length: 14 residues. Germline CDR1 and CDR2: LNHDA and SQIVND (reference sequence). Trimming took off 6 bases at V and 3 bases at J, with 12 bases between the two ends. The CDR3 region has the DNA TGTGCCAGTAGCGCCACCAGGACCAATCAGCCCCAGCATTTT. This gives the protein CASSATRTNQPQHF.

This clonotype was recorded once. V usage is TRBV6-5 and J usage is TRBJ1-3; unclear D gene. CDR1 is MNHEY and CDR2 is SVGAGI in the germline V gene. The CDR3 extends over 17 amino acids. V lost 8 bases to trimming and J lost 0 bases, with 20 bases between them. The CDR3 bases are TGTGCCAGCCGTTCCAGCCAGGTCTTTTGCTCTGGAAACACCATATATTTT. Protein product: CASRSSQVFCSGNTIYF.

V and J are TRBV11-2 and TRBJ1-1, with D hard to call. V lost 6 bases, J lost 10 bases, and 18 bases lay in between. The CDR3 has 13 amino acids. Germline loops: CDR1 SGHAT, CDR2 FQNNGV. CDR3 loop: CASRQPGRGSAFF. CDR3 sequence (DNA): TGTGCCAGCAGACAACCTGGCCGGGGATCAGCTTTCTTT.

The CDR3 reads CASPRPFSTDTQYF. CDR3 bases: TGTGCCAGCCCCAGACCTTTTAGCACAGATACGCAGTATTTT. The chain carries TRBV18 and TRBJ2-3; D is unclear. This CDR3 comprises 14 residues. V dropped 8 bases and J dropped 0 bases, with 12 bases sitting between them. Germline V gene data show CDR1 as KGHSH and CDR2 as LQKENI.

The V gene is TRBV10-2, the J gene TRBJ2-7, with 14 bases that match TRBD2. The J segment lost 3 bases and the V segment lost 8 bases, leaving 3 bases of the junction unmatched. The CDR3 sequence is 14 residues long. Germline CDR1 WSHSY, CDR2 SAAADI. The CDR3 is CASAGTSGSYEQYF. As DNA, the CDR3 is TGCGCCAGCGCCGGGACTAGCGGGAGCTACGAGCAGTACTTC.

This clonotype rates as medium-sized. This chain joins TRBV6-1 and TRBJ2-2, with D perhaps TRBD1 or TRBD2 (5 bases each). Germline lookup yields CDR1 MNHNS and CDR2 SASEGT. This CDR3 has 17 amino acids. V was trimmed by 7 bases and J by 0 bases, leaving 18 bases between them. The CDR3 sequence: CASNPGRRGPNTGELFF. The CDR3 coding sequence is TGTGCCAGCAACCCAGGACGTCGGGGCCCGAACACCGGGGAGCTGTTTTTT.

The chain joins TRBV5-1 to TRBJ1-4; TRBD1 might be the D (6 bases). This CDR3 is built from 14 residues. V was clipped by 3 bases and J by 8 bases, with 14 bases between them. CDR1 SGHRS and CDR2 YFSETQ come from the germline V gene. This chain's CDR3 is CASSSQGSEEKLFF. The CDR3 DNA reads as TGCGCCAGCAGCTCACAGGGTTCTGAGGAAAAACTGTTTTTT.

The chain is built from TRBV7-2 and TRBJ1-2, with 9 bases matching TRBD1. Germline loops: CDR1 SGHTA, CDR2 FQGNSA. This CDR3 has 15 amino acids. Trimming removed 2 bases from V and 8 bases from J; junction bases left unmatched: 9. CDR3 sequence reads: CASSLYTRTGEGYTF. In nucleotides, the CDR3 is TGTGCCAGCAGCTTATATACGCGGACAGGGGAAGGCTACACCTTC.